Listed below are T cell receptor beta chains from one sample, sequenced in a study of beta chain features in type 1 diabetes. Some clones are missing from TCRdb's copy, which holds only in-frame ones; the method was immunoSEQ multiplex PCR. The table records fewer than 900,000 clones, 17% of them present only once. Sequencing input: naive CD4+ T cells from blood. The receptors here all came from a woman under 30 in good health. The CDR3 runs from the conserved cysteine through the conserved F or W. The order of the fields is J gene, clone size, D gene, V gene, CDR3 protein, CDR3 DNA. A D gene is named only where the DNA matches it firmly. Not all rows give a size; the values are once, few, many and, for expanded clones, a class.

j_gene: TRBJ2-1; abundance: few; d_gene: .; v_gene: TRBV7-2; CDR3aa: CASSPMVISRANEQFF; CDR3nt: TGTGCCAGCAGCCCTATGGTAATCTCGAGGGCCAATGAGCAGTTCTTC
j_gene: TRBJ2-7; abundance: few; d_gene: .; v_gene: TRBV7-2; CDR3aa: CASSLGHAVEQYF; CDR3nt: TGTGCCAGCAGCTTAGGCCACGCGGTCGAGCAGTACTTC
j_gene: TRBJ2-5; abundance: .; d_gene: .; v_gene: TRBV7-3; CDR3aa: CASSLLAEETQYF; CDR3nt: TGTGCCAGCAGCTTATTAGCCGAAGAGACCCAGTACTTC
j_gene: TRBJ1-2; abundance: .; d_gene: .; v_gene: TRBV5-4; CDR3aa: CASSLQGNLLWAYTF; CDR3nt: TGTGCCAGCAGCTTACAGGGTAATCTTCTTTGGGCGTACACCTTC
j_gene: TRBJ2-6; abundance: .; d_gene: TRBD2; v_gene: TRBV27; CDR3aa: CASSLYSGRAGANVLTF; CDR3nt: TGTGCCAGCAGTTTATATAGCGGGAGGGCTGGGGCCAACGTCCTGACTTTC
j_gene: TRBJ2-3; abundance: few; d_gene: .; v_gene: TRBV15; CDR3aa: CATSTSPSTDTQYF; CDR3nt: TGTGCCACCAGCACTAGCCCATCCACAGATACGCAGTATTTT
j_gene: TRBJ2-5; abundance: few; d_gene: .; v_gene: TRBV6-5; CDR3aa: CASSYRGPPREETQYF; CDR3nt: TGTGCCAGCAGTTACAGGGGACCTCCCCGGGAAGAGACCCAGTACTTC
j_gene: TRBJ2-4; abundance: .; d_gene: TRBD1; v_gene: TRBV23-1; CDR3aa: CASSRGQGYWKLKNIQYF; CDR3nt: TGCGCCAGCAGTCGGGGACAGGGGTACTGGAAACTCAAAAACATTCAGTACTTC
j_gene: TRBJ2-7; abundance: few; d_gene: .; v_gene: TRBV5-1; CDR3aa: CASSSMQGITRAEQYF; CDR3nt: TGCGCCAGCAGCTCAATGCAGGGTATAACTCGGGCCGAGCAGTACTTC
j_gene: TRBJ2-2; abundance: few; d_gene: .; v_gene: TRBV5-1; CDR3aa: CASSFWESSNTGELFF; CDR3nt: TGCGCCAGCAGCTTTTGGGAGAGTTCGAACACCGGGGAGCTGTTTTTT
j_gene: TRBJ2-6; abundance: .; d_gene: .; v_gene: TRBV7-2; CDR3aa: CASSQGAVAGANVLTF; CDR3nt: TGCGCCAGCAGCCAAGGAGCAGTAGCTGGGGCCAACGTCCTGACTTTC
j_gene: TRBJ2-5; abundance: few; d_gene: .; v_gene: TRBV7-9; CDR3aa: CASSSTTGYQETQYF; CDR3nt: TGTGCCAGCAGCTCAACGACAGGTTACCAAGAGACCCAGTACTTC
j_gene: TRBJ2-7; abundance: .; d_gene: TRBD1; v_gene: TRBV7-2; CDR3aa: CASSFQTGYYEQYF; CDR3nt: TGTGCCAGCAGCTTCCAGACAGGGTACTACGAGCAGTACTTC
j_gene: TRBJ2-3; abundance: .; d_gene: TRBD1; v_gene: TRBV28; CDR3aa: CASSQTGVVGTDTQYF; CDR3nt: TGTGCCAGCAGTCAAACAGGGGTCGTTGGCACAGATACGCAGTATTTT
j_gene: TRBJ2-4; abundance: few; d_gene: TRBD2; v_gene: TRBV18; CDR3aa: CASSEAGTAKNIQYF; CDR3nt: TGTGCCAGCTCAGAAGCGGGAACAGCCAAAAACATTCAGTACTTC
j_gene: TRBJ2-7; abundance: .; d_gene: TRBD2; v_gene: TRBV4-2; CDR3aa: CASSPRLAGGPHEQYF; CDR3nt: TGTGCCAGCAGCCCTAGACTAGCGGGAGGGCCCCACGAGCAGTACTTC
j_gene: TRBJ2-5; abundance: .; d_gene: TRBD2; v_gene: TRBV18; CDR3aa: CASSRREGQETQYF; CDR3nt: TGTGCCAGCTCTCGGCGGGAGGGCCAGGAGACCCAGTACTTC
j_gene: TRBJ2-2; abundance: few; d_gene: .; v_gene: TRBV6-5; CDR3aa: CASSYLTNTGELFF; CDR3nt: TGTGCCAGCAGTTACTTAACGAACACCGGGGAGCTGTTTTTT